The present T cell receptor beta chain was sequenced within a study of beta chain features in type 1 diabetes. Regarding the study as a whole: Shortening that was moderate but significant affected the TCRB CDR3s of Type 1 diabetes patients in all four CD4+ subsets.

A word on this clone: Antigen specificity is unknown.

The study reverse transcribed the entire isolated RNA, so it sequenced expressed TCRB transcripts. Only in-frame clones appear in the TCRdb table, and some are missing; sequencing was by immunoSEQ multiplex PCR. Found here are 850,000 to 900,000 clones, roughly 15% of them singletons; the top ten hold around 0.02%. This CDR3 region has 16 residues. V lost 3 bases, J lost 6 bases, and 20 bases lay in between. Per germline, CDR1 SGHTA and CDR2 FQGNSA. This clonotype was sampled from a woman between 18 and 30 years old in good health. The V and J genes are TRBV7-2 and TRBJ1-1; D is possibly TRBD1 (5 bases). Specimen: naive CD4+ T cells from blood. This chain's CDR3 is CASSLGTAGWRAEAFF. For the CDR3, the DNA is TGTGCCAGCAGCTTGGGAACAGCAGGGTGGCGCGCTGAAGCTTTCTTT.